This record covers a single TCR beta chain. Its specificity is unknown. This CDR3 has 14 residues. J gave up 8 bases and V 5 bases, and 6 bases lay outside the gene matches. CDR1 SGHDT and CDR2 YYEEEE come from the germline V gene. PCR primers comprised 60 Vbeta and 13 Jbeta primers. TCRdb's copy holds only in-frame clones and misses some; the assay was immunoSEQ multiplex PCR. This table holds 140,000 to 150,000 clones, around 79% found once. The donors gave bone marrow, and they were healthy. The data stem from a study of cytomegalovirus exposure and HLA in healthy donors. In the study overall: Among around 180 million T cells, an earlier analysis found approximately 110 million unique TCR beta sequences.

General study points: TRBV6-2, TRBV6-3 and some other V segments were excluded as indistinguishable. In a later analysis, common viral pathogens appeared linked to several of the most significant clusters.

The sample was PBMCs. This sequence originates from a woman in her 40s in good health and CMV-seropositive. The chain couples TRBV5-6 to TRBJ2-1; 11 positions agree with TRBD2. CDR3 bases: TGTGCCAGCAGATTAGCGGGGGGGCTTTATGAGCAGTTCTTC. Protein sequence: CASRLAGGLYEQFF.